The 28 T cell receptor beta chains given below trace back to one sample, sequenced in a study of Graves' ophthalmopathy and Graves' hyperthyroidism. Researchers took RNA transcripts and amplified TCR beta CDR3 regions from them. First-round RT-PCR employed HTBI primers, with a second-round multiplex PCR after it. MiXCR, applied by TCRdb to the multiplex PCR reads, yields one record per CDR3 protein. The sample carries a few hundred thousand distinct CDR3 sequences, about a sixth recorded once. The sample comprised peripheral blood. The source is a young woman with Graves' ophthalmopathy.

This clonotype has at least ten counts. The DNA for the CDR3 is TGTGCCAGCAGTTCGGGCAGGGGGGCCTACGAGCAGTACTTC. As protein: CASSSGRGAYEQYF. The chain is built from TRBV12-3 or TRBV12-4 and TRBJ2-7; the D gene is possibly TRBD1 (7 bases). V was shortened by 4 bases and J by 2 bases, with 12 bases between the two germline ends. This CDR3 spans 14 amino acids.

This clonotype was counted ten times or more. This sequence joins TRBV7-2 and TRBJ1-2; D gene uncertain. V was pared by 5 bases and J by 4 bases, with 14 bases between. The CDR3 extends over 14 amino acids. Germline assignment: CDR1 SGHTA and CDR2 FQGNSA. This CDR3 is CASSLSGPPYGYTF. In DNA form, the CDR3 reads TGTGCCAGCAGCCTCTCCGGGCCACCCTATGGCTACACCTTC.

The chain links TRBV9 to TRBJ2-7, with 11 positions matching TRBD2. In germline, CDR1 is SGDLS, CDR2 YYNGEE. The CDR3 runs to 19 residues. The ends lost 4 bases at V and 7 bases at J; junction bases unmatched: 22. The CDR3, as DNA: TGTGCCAGCAGCACAGCCGCCACGAGGGTCCTAGCGGGAGGTGGGGAGCAGTACTTC. It codes for CASSTAATRVLAGGGEQYF. The whole variable domain, remainder taken from reference TRBV9 and TRBJ2-7, is DSGVTQTPKHLITATGQRVTLRCSPRSGDLSVYWYQQSLDQGLQFLIQYYNGEERAKGNILERFSAQQFPDLHSELNLSSLELGDSALYFCASSTAATRVLAGGGEQYFGPGTRLTVT.

In its sample, this clonotype was seen many times. This chain uses TRBV29-1 with TRBJ1-2; no clear D gene. Germline values: CDR1 SQVTM, CDR2 ANQGSEA. This CDR3 is built from 12 residues. V gave up 7 bases and J gave up 2 bases, with 11 bases separating them. CDR3 protein: CSAVHENYGYTF. DNA of the CDR3: TGCAGCGCTGTGCACGAAAACTATGGCTACACCTTC.

Many counts were recorded for this clonotype. This chain links TRBV7-2 with TRBJ2-7; D is perhaps TRBD2 (7 bases). This CDR3 contains 14 residues. Germline V gene sequence: CDR1 SGHTA, CDR2 FQGNSA. V gave up 3 bases and J gave up 4 bases, with 13 bases separating them. CDR3 in amino acids: CASSFGGREYEQYF. CDR3 nucleotide sequence: TGTGCCAGCAGCTTCGGGGGGCGAGAATACGAGCAGTACTTC.

This clonotype was observed at least ten times. The CDR3 coding sequence is TGTGCCAGCAGTGAAGACAGGGGAATCGGGGAGCTGTTTTTT. It is translated as CASSEDRGIGELFF. The V gene is TRBV2, the J gene TRBJ2-2, with 7 nucleotides matching TRBD1. V lost 1 base, J lost 7 bases, and 3 bases stayed unmatched. There are 14 residues in the CDR3. Germline V gene lookup returns CDR1 SNHLY and CDR2 FYNNEI.

This clonotype was found many times. The rearrangement uses TRBV28 and TRBJ1-1, with D possibly TRBD1 on 5 matching bases. The CDR3 is 15 amino acids. V lost 6 bases, J lost 5 bases, and 19 bases lay in between. CDR1 and CDR2 (germline): MDHEN, SYDVKM. CDR3 DNA: TGTGCCAGCAGACTTGGGGGATACCCAGAAACTGAAGCTTTCTTT. This codes for CASRLGGYPETEAFF.

This clonotype was counted many times. The chain has TRBV7-2 and TRBJ2-7; 7 bases are shared with TRBD1. Germline V gene sequence: CDR1 SGHTA, CDR2 FQGNSA. The CDR3 spans 14 residues. V was pared by 1 base and J by 4 bases, with 4 bases of the junction left unmatched. In DNA form, the CDR3 reads TGTGCCAGCAGCTTAGTTGCCAGGGGGTACGAGCAGTACTTC. Translation: CASSLVARGYEQYF.

This clonotype was counted ten times or more. This chain uses TRBV11-2 with TRBJ1-1; 7 nucleotides match TRBD1. After removal of 1 base from V and 5 bases from J, the junction contained 13 bases not matched to a gene. The CDR3 is made up of 17 amino acids. The germline CDR1 and CDR2 sequences are SGHAT and FQNNGV. CDR3 DNA: TGTGCCAGCAGCTTAGTGGGGTTGGGCAGGGGGTATACTGAAGCTTTCTTT. Its protein is CASSLVGLGRGYTEAFF.

There are many counts of this clonotype. The chain has TRBV30 and TRBJ2-7, with 7 bases lining up with TRBD1. The CDR3 extends over 14 amino acids. CDR1 and CDR2 from the germline V gene are GTSNPN and SVGIG (reference sequence). Trimming took 4 bases from V and 3 from J; bases not matched to a gene: 9. The CDR3 protein is CAWTRQGIFYEQYF. The CDR3 DNA reads as TGTGCCTGGACCCGACAGGGAATCTTCTACGAGCAGTACTTC.

This clonotype was counted at least ten times. This chain uses TRBV7-9 with TRBJ2-6; D not resolved. V gave up 6 bases and J gave up 0 bases, with 6 bases separating them. There are 14 residues in the CDR3. CDR1 is SEHNR and CDR2 is FQNEAQ in the germline V gene (reference sequence). DNA for the CDR3: TGTGCCAGCAGAGGAAGCTCTGGGGCCAACGTCCTGACTTTC. This sequence encodes CASRGSSGANVLTF.

In this sample, this clonotype turned up many times. The J gene is TRBJ1-1, the V gene TRBV6-4; D uncertain. Germline V lookup: CDR1 MRHNA, CDR2 SNTAGT. V lost 0 bases and J lost 2, with 7 bases in between. This CDR3 contains 14 residues. In nucleotides, the CDR3 is TGTGCCAGCAGTGACTCATATAGAAACACTGAAGCTTTCTTT. The encoded protein is CASSDSYRNTEAFF.

The table lists this clonotype with many counts. The J gene is TRBJ2-2, the V gene TRBV27, with D possibly being TRBD1 (5 bases). The CDR3 has 16 amino acids. The germline V gene has CDR1 MNHEY and CDR2 SMNVEV (reference sequence). V was pared by 4 bases and J by 0 bases, with 12 bases between. The CDR3, as DNA: TGTGCCAGCAGTTCCTTGGGCAGGGCGAACACCGGGGAGCTGTTTTTT. Translation: CASSSLGRANTGELFF.

There are many counts of this clonotype. The J gene is TRBJ2-7, the V gene TRBV25-1; 9 bases match TRBD1. The V segment lost 1 base and the J segment 5 bases; nucleotides outside the gene matches: 3. The germline V gene encodes CDR1 MGHDK and CDR2 SYGVNS. The CDR3 is made up of 14 amino acids. CDR3 nucleotide sequence: TGTGCCAGCAGTGAATCGGGACAGGGCCACGAGCAGTACTTC. It specifies CASSESGQGHEQYF.

This clonotype has at least ten counts. This chain connects TRBV28 to TRBJ2-5; D is unclear. Trimming stripped 6 bases from V and 5 bases from J, with 16 bases between. Germline V gene data show CDR1 as MDHEN and CDR2 as SYDVKM. The CDR3 sequence is 14 residues long. In nucleotides, the CDR3 is TGTGCCAGCAGCCTCCCGCCACCCTTGGAGACCCAGTACTTC. As protein: CASSLPPPLETQYF.

In this sample, this clonotype turned up many times. The genes are TRBV5-1 and TRBJ2-2; 7 bases line up with TRBD2. The length of the CDR3 is 15 residues. The germline V gene has CDR1 SGHRS and CDR2 YFSETQ. Trimming at V came to 8 bases and at J to 5 bases, leaving 12 bases not matched to a gene. CDR3 in DNA: TGCGCCAGTGCGGTGGTGGCGGGAGAAACCGGGGAGCTGTTTTTT. This sequence encodes CASAVVAGETGELFF.

This clonotype was seen at least ten times. The rearrangement joins TRBV6-2 or TRBV6-3 to TRBJ2-5, with D perhaps TRBD1 or TRBD2 (5 bases each). CDR1 is MNHEY, CDR2 SVGEGT, per germline. V lost 11 bases and J lost 5, with 12 bases in between. The CDR3 covers 11 residues. CDR3 coding DNA: TGTGCCTCCTTAGGGGAGGAGACCCAGTACTTC. Amino acids: CASLGEETQYF.

Many counts were recorded for this clonotype. The chain carries TRBV18 and TRBJ1-5; no definite D call. V dropped 2 bases and J dropped 6 bases, with 14 bases sitting between them. CDR3 length: 15 residues. Germline V gene sequence: CDR1 KGHSH, CDR2 LQKENI. The CDR3 sequence is CASSPAETGSQPQHF. In DNA form, the CDR3 reads TGTGCCAGCTCACCAGCGGAAACTGGCTCTCAGCCCCAGCATTTT.

This clonotype was found many times. The V call is TRBV5-5, the J call TRBJ1-1; D not certain. CDR3 length: 11 residues. V lost 2 bases to trimming and J lost 4 bases, with 3 bases between them. CDR1 is SGHKS, CDR2 YYEKEE, per germline (reference sequence). CDR3 in DNA: TGTGCCAGCAGCTTTGCCACTGAAGCTTTCTTT. It specifies CASSFATEAFF.

This clonotype was recorded many times. The chain joins TRBV19 to TRBJ1-5, with D unclear. V was trimmed by 9 bases and J by 3 bases, leaving 15 bases between them. The germline V gene has CDR1 LNHDA and CDR2 SQIVND (reference sequence). This CDR3 comprises 14 residues. CDR3 DNA sequence: TGTGCCAGCAGACCCCGGTCCAACAATCAGCCCCAGCATTTT. It is translated as CASRPRSNNQPQHF.

This sequence joins TRBV9 and TRBJ1-5; the D gene is possibly TRBD1 (5 bases). Deletions cut 0 bases from V and 9 bases from J, with 10 bases between. CDR1 SGDLS and CDR2 YYNGEE come from the germline V gene. CDR3 length: 13 residues. The CDR3 reads CASSVGGVGPQHF. The CDR3 nucleotides are TGTGCCAGCAGCGTAGGGGGGGTTGGGCCCCAGCATTTT.

This clonotype was counted at least ten times. The chain is built from TRBV30 and TRBJ1-5; no definite D call. The CDR3 is 13 residues long. Trimming took 1 base from V and 2 from J, leaving 6 bases between them. Germline values: CDR1 GTSNPN, CDR2 SVGIG (reference sequence). For the CDR3, the DNA is TGTGCCTGGAGTGAGGGTGGCAATCAGCCCCAGCATTTT. Its protein product is CAWSEGGNQPQHF.

The sample holds many counts of this clonotype. The chain is built from TRBV30 and TRBJ2-7; D possibly uses TRBD1 or TRBD2 (5 bases each). Germline V gene sequence: CDR1 GTSNPN, CDR2 SVGIG (reference sequence). Trimming pared 2 bases from V and 2 bases from J, leaving 13 bases between. This CDR3 has 14 amino acids. CDR3 protein: CAWSIFGGTYEQYF. The CDR3 nucleotides are TGTGCCTGGAGTATATTTGGGGGAACCTACGAGCAGTACTTC.

V gene TRBV6-2 or TRBV6-3 combines with J gene TRBJ1-5, with D tentatively TRBD1 (6 bases). Germline CDR1 reads MNHEY; CDR2 reads SVGEGT. This CDR3 has 15 residues. Trimming stripped 6 bases from V and 1 base from J, with 13 bases between. CDR3 sequence reads: CASRPPTGSNQPQHF. CDR3 coding DNA: TGTGCCAGCAGACCTCCCACAGGGAGCAATCAGCCCCAGCATTTT.

This clonotype was picked up many times. J is TRBJ1-5 and V is TRBV30, with D perhaps TRBD1 (6 bases). The CDR3 consists of 13 residues. Germline CDR1 is GTSNPN and CDR2 is SVGIG (reference sequence). The ends were cut back, 3 bases at V and 4 bases at J, with 10 bases in the middle. The CDR3 loop is CAWSAGVNQPQHF. The CDR3 DNA reads as TGTGCCTGGAGCGCAGGGGTGAATCAGCCCCAGCATTTT.

This clonotype appeared many times. A much larger clone is a single base away; this may be a read error. V gene TRBV6-2 or TRBV6-3 combines with J gene TRBJ2-7; TRBD2 aligns across 8 bases. Germline-derived CDR1 and CDR2 are MNHEY and SVGEGT. The CDR3 consists of 16 residues. CDR3 loop: CTSSYSWLAGSYEQYF. CDR3 bases: TGTACCAGCAGTTACTCCTGGCTAGCGGGCTCCTACGAGCAGTACTTC.

This clonotype was picked up many times. The J gene is TRBJ1-1, the V gene TRBV10-3, with D possibly matching TRBD1 (6 bases). This CDR3 has 11 amino acids. Germline assignment: CDR1 ENHRY and CDR2 SYGVKD. Between the trimmed V and J ends, which lost 5 bases and 6 bases, there was a span of 7 bases. The CDR3 sequence: CAISTGSEAFF. As DNA, the CDR3 is TGTGCCATCAGTACAGGGTCTGAAGCTTTCTTT.

This clonotype appeared many times. This chain joins TRBV20-1 and TRBJ1-1, with D maybe TRBD1 (6 bases). Germline-derived CDR1 and CDR2 are DFQATT and SNEGSKA (reference sequence). The CDR3 covers 14 residues. Written as DNA, the CDR3 is TGCACCACATATCCCAGGGACATGAACACTGAAGCTTTCTTT. Protein sequence: CTTYPRDMNTEAFF.